The present entry profiles one T cell receptor (beta chain) with its context. The CDR3 is 15 residues long. Germline V gene sequence: CDR1 KGHDR, CDR2 SFDVKD. Trimming removed 4 bases from V and 2 bases from J; junction bases left unmatched: 4. This entry belongs to a study of blood T cells in healthy people across ages. Primers used in a second PCR of about 6 to 11 cycles were a sample-barcoded 5' primer and a J-beta primer mix. TCRdb reanalysed the 5' RACE reads using MiXCR and keeps one entry per CDR3 protein. The sample lists about 1.5 million distinct CDR3 sequences; approximately 40% were seen once.

The sample comprised blood. The V and J genes are TRBV24-1 and TRBJ2-3, with TRBD2 matching 8 bases. The receptor was isolated from a woman aged 18-29 years in good health. CDR3 amino acids: CATSEKRGYTDTQYF. In DNA, the CDR3 is TGTGCCACCAGTGAAAAGCGGGGGTACACAGATACGCAGTATTTT.